The clone carrying this T cell receptor (beta chain) was observed at least ten times. Its antigen is not identified. This specimen comes from a study of T-cell memory formation after mild COVID-19. About the study: Clusters were largely donor specific. Study conclusions and caveats: CD4+ contracting clones were found mainly in CM and EM, and CD8+ ones in EMRA. CD4+ bias marked clones expanding day 15 to 37, unlike balanced contracting clones.

Trimming took 1 base from V and 1 from J; bases not matched to a gene: 11. CDR3 length: 18 amino acids. Germline lookup yields CDR1 SGHRS and CDR2 YFSETQ. Using constant-segment primers, 5'RACE produced TCR alpha and TCR beta cDNA libraries carrying sample barcodes and UMIs. Using its own MiXCR run on the 5' RACE reads, TCRdb lists one record per CDR3 protein. Here the sample spans around 300,000 distinct CDR3 sequences, around an eighth being singletons. V is TRBV5-1 and J is TRBJ2-3; 8 bases line up with TRBD2. The TCR originated in a man younger than 30 who had mild COVID-19 (a few samples of this study predate the infection). Cell type and time point are not known. Material for sequencing was PBMCs or a T cell subset sorted from them (not recorded which). The CDR3 loop reads CASSLWRGDPSGTDTQYF. CDR3 nucleotide sequence: TGCGCCAGCAGCTTGTGGCGGGGGGATCCATCAGGCACAGATACGCAGTATTTT. The full variable domain, its missing parts supplied by reference TRBV5-1 and TRBJ2-3, is KAGVTQTPRYLIKTRGQQVTLSCSPISGHRSVSWYQQTPGQGLQFLFEYFSETQRNKGNFPGRFSGRQFSNSRSEMNVSTLELGDSALYLCASSLWRGDPSGTDTQYFGPGTRLTVL.